This entry features one T cell receptor (beta chain) sequence. As yet, its antigen is unknown. Donor samples were obtained from healthy Caucasian individuals from Russia, aged about 6 to 100. These data belong to a study of blood T cells in healthy people across ages. Per germline, CDR1 DFQATT and CDR2 SNEGSKA (reference sequence). V trimming: 5 bases; J trimming: 0 bases; junction bases outside the gene matches: 6. The CDR3 has 14 residues. The authors ran a second PCR of about 6 to 11 cycles using a sample-barcoded 5' primer and a J-beta primer mix. Each cDNA was tagged by a template-switch adaptor containing 12 random nucleotides. Sequencing yielded, for each sample, at least 3 million paired-end reads carrying CDR3. TCRdb re-called the 5' RACE reads through MiXCR, storing one row per CDR3 protein. The sample contains 1.5 million to 2 million distinct CDR3 sequences, about two fifths of which appear only once.

Whole-study results and caveats: With age, beta diversity per million T cells declined roughly linearly, significantly by 35 to 40.

The sequence derives from a human donor in good health. This chain links TRBV20-1 with TRBJ2-5; TRBD1 matches 7 bases. The sequencing sample was made of blood. CDR3 sequence: CSASGTEYQETQYF. The DNA of the CDR3 is TGCAGTGCTTCCGGGACAGAGTACCAAGAGACCCAGTACTTC.